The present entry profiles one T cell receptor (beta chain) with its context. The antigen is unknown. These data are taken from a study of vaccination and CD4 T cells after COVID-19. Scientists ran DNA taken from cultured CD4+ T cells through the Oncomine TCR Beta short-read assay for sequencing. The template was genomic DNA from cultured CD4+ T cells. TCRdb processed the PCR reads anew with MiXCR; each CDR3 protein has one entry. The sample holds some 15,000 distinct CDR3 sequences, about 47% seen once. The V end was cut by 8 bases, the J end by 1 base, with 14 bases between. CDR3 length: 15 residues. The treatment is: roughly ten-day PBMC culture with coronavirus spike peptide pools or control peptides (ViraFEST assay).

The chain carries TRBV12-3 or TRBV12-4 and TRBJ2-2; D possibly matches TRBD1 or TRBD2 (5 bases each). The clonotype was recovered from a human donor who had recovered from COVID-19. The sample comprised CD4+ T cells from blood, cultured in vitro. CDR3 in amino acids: CASGTGTLNTGELFF. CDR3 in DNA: TGTGCCAGCGGTACCGGGACGCTGAACACCGGGGAGCTGTTTTTT.